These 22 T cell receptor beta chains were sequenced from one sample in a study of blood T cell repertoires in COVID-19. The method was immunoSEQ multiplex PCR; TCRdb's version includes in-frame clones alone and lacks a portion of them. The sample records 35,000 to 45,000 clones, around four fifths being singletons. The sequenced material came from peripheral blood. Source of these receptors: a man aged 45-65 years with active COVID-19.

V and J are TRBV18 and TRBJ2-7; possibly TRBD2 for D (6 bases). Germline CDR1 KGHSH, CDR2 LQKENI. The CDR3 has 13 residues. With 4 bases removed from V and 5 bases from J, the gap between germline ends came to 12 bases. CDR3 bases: TGTGCCAGCTCACTCGGCGGCGGGGACGAGCAGTACTTC. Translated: CASSLGGGDEQYF.

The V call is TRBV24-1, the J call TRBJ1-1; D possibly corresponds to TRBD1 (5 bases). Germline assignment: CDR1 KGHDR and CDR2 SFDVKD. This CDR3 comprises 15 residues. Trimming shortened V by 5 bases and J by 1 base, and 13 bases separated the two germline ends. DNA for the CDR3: TGTGCCACCAGTGGGGCAGGGTCGACGAACACTGAAGCTTTCTTT. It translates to CATSGAGSTNTEAFF.

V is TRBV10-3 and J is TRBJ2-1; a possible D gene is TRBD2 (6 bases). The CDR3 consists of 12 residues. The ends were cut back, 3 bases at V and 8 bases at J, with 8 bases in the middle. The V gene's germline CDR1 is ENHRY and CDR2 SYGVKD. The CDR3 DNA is TGTGCCATCAGTGATTGGGGGGATGAGCAGTTCTTC. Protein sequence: CAISDWGDEQFF.

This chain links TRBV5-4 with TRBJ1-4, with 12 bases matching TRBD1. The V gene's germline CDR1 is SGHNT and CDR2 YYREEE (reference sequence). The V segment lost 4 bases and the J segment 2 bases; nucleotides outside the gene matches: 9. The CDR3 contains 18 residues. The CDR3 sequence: CASSPGQGAHPTNEKLFF. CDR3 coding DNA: TGTGCCAGCAGCCCGGGACAGGGGGCACATCCGACTAATGAAAAACTGTTTTTT.

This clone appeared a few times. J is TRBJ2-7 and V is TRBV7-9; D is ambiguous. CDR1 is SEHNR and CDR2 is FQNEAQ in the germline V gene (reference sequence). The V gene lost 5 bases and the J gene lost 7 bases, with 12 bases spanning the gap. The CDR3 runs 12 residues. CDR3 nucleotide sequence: TGTGCCAGCAGCGAAGACAAGACGGAGCAGTACTTC. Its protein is CASSEDKTEQYF.

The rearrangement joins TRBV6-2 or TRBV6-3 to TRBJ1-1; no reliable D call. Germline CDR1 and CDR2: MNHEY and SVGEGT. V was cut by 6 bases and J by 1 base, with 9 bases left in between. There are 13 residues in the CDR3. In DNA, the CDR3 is TGTGCCAGCAGCCAACAAACGAACACTGAAGCTTTCTTT. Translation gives CASSQQTNTEAFF.

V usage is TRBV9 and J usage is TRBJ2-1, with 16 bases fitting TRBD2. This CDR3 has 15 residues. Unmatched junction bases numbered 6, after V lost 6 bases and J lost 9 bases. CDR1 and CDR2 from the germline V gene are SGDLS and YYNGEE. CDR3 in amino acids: CASTTGTSGRGEQFF. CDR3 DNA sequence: TGTGCCAGCACCACTGGGACTAGCGGGAGGGGTGAGCAGTTCTTC.

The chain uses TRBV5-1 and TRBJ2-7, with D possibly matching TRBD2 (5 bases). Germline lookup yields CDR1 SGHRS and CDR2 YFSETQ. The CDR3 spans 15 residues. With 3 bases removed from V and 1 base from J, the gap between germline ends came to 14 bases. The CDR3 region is CASSSVGEGSYEQYF. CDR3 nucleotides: TGCGCCAGCAGCTCTGTCGGGGAAGGGTCCTACGAGCAGTACTTC.

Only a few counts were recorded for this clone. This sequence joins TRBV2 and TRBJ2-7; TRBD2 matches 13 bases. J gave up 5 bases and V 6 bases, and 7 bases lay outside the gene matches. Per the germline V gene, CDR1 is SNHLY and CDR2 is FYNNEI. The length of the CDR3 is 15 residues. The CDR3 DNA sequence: TGTGCCAGCAGCGCAGGGACTAGCGGGACGAACGAGCAGTACTTC. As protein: CASSAGTSGTNEQYF.

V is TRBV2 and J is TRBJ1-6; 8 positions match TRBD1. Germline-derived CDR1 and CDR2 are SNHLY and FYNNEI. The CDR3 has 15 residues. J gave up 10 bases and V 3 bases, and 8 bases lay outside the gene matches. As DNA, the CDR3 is TGTGCCAGCAGTGACAGGGGGCCTCAACGGTCACCCCTCCACTTT. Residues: CASSDRGPQRSPLHF.

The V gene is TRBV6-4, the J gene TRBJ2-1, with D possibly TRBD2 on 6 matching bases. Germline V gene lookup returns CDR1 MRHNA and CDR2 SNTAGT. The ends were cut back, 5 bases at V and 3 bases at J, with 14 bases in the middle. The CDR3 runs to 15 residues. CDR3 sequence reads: CASSLTGERYNEQFF. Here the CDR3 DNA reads TGTGCCAGCAGTTTAACGGGAGAACGCTACAATGAGCAGTTCTTC.

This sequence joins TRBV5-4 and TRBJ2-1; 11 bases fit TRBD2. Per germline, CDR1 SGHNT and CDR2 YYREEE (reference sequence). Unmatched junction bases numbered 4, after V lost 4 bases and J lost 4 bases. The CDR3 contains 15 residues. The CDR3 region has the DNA TGTGCCAGCAGCATCGGGACTAGCGGTTACAATGAGCAGTTCTTC. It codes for CASSIGTSGYNEQFF.

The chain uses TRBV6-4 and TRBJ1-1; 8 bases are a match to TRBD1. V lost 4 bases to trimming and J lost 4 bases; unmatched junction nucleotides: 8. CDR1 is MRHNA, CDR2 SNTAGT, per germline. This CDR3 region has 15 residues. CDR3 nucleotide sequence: TGTGCCAGCAGTGGCAACAGGGGGTCGGGCACTGAAGCTTTCTTT. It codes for CASSGNRGSGTEAFF.

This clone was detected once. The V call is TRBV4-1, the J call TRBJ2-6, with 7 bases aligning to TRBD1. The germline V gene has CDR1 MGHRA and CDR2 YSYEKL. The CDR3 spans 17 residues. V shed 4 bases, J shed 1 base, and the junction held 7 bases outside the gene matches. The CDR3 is CASSPDPRGSGANVLTF. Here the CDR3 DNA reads TGCGCCAGCAGCCCGGACCCCAGGGGGTCTGGGGCCAACGTCCTGACTTTC.

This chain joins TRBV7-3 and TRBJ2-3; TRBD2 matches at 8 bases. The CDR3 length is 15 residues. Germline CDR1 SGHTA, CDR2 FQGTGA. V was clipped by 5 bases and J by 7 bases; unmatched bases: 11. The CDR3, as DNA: TGTGCCAGCAGCCAATCTCCTACTAGCGGCCATACGCAGTATTTT. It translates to CASSQSPTSGHTQYF.

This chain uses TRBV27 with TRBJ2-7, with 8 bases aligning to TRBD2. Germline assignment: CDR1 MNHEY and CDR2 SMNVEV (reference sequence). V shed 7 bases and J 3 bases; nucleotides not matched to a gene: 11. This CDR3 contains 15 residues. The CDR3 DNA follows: TGTGCCAGCATCCAGAAGCCGGGGGGGTACTACGAGCAGTACTTC. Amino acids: CASIQKPGGYYEQYF.

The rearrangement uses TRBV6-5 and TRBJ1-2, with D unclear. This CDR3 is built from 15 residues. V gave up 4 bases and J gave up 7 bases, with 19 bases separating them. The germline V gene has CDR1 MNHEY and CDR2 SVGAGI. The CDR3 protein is CASSSRPAAGGGYTF. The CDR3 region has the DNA TGTGCCAGCAGTTCCCGTCCAGCGGCAGGCGGTGGCTACACCTTC.

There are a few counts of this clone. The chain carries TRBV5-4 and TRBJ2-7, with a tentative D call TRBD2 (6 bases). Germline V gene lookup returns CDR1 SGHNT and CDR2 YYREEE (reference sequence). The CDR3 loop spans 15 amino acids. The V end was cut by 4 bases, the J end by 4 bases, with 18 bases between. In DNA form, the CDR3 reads TGTGCCAGCAGCCTTGGAGGGCTAGCTGTGTACGAGCAGTACTTC. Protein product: CASSLGGLAVYEQYF.

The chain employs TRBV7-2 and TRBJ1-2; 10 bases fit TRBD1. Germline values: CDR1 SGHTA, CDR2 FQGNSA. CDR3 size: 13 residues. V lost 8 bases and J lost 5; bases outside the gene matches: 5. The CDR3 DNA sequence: TGTGCCAGCGCCGAGGACAGGGGGTATGGCTACACCTTC. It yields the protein CASAEDRGYGYTF. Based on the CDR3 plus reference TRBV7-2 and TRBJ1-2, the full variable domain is GAGVSQSPSNKVTEKGKDVELRCDPISGHTALYWYRQSLGQGLEFLIYFQGNSAPDKSGLPSDRFSAERTGGSVSTLTIQRTQQEDSAVYLCASAEDRGYGYTFGSGTRLTVV.

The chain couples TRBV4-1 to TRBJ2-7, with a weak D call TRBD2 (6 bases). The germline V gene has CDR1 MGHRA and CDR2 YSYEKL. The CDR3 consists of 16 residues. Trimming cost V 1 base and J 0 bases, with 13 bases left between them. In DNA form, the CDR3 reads TGCGCCAGCAGCCAAGCGTATGGGGGGAGCTCCTACGAGCAGTACTTC. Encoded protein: CASSQAYGGSSYEQYF.

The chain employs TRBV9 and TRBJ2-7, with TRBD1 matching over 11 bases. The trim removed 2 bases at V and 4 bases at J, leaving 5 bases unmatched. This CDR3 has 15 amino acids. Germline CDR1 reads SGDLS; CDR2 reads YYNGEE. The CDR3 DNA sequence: TGTGCCAGCAGCGTTGCCGGGACAGGGGGGTACGAGCAGTACTTC. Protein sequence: CASSVAGTGGYEQYF.

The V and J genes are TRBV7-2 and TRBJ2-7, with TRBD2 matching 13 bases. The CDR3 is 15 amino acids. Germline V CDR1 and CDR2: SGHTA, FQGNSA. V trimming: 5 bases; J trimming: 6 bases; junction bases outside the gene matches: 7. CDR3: CASSQGTSGKGEQYF. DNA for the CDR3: TGTGCCAGCAGCCAAGGGACTAGCGGGAAGGGCGAGCAGTACTTC.